This entry features one T cell receptor (beta chain) sequence. The target antigen is unknown. The sample belongs to a study of PD-L1 blockade in urothelial cancer. Looking at the study overall: Study patients had been treated with 0 to 3 previous chemotherapy regimens. Whole-study findings and limits: Below-median pretreatment blood TCR clonality was a predictor of better survival.

TCRdb keeps only in-frame clones here, not all; method: immunoSEQ multiplex PCR. In the table there are some 79,000 clones, 82% of which are singletons. This CDR3 has 12 residues. CDR1 and CDR2 from the germline V gene are SNHLY and FYNNEI. The ends lost 8 bases at V and 8 bases at J; junction bases unmatched: 5. This receptor was taken from a man in his 70s with urothelial cancer. The V call is TRBV2, the J call TRBJ1-2, with 10 bases aligning to TRBD1. The material sequenced was PBMCs, taken around atezolizumab (anti-PD-L1) treatment. The CDR3 here is CASAGTGEGYTF. For the CDR3, the DNA is TGTGCCAGCGCGGGGACAGGGGAAGGCTACACCTTC. Based on the CDR3 plus reference TRBV2 and TRBJ1-2, the full variable domain is EPEVTQTPSHQVTQMGQEVILRCVPISNHLYFYWYRQILGQKVEFLVSFYNNEISEKSEIFDDQFSVERPDGSNFTLKIRSTKLEDSAMYFCASAGTGEGYTFGSGTRLTVV.